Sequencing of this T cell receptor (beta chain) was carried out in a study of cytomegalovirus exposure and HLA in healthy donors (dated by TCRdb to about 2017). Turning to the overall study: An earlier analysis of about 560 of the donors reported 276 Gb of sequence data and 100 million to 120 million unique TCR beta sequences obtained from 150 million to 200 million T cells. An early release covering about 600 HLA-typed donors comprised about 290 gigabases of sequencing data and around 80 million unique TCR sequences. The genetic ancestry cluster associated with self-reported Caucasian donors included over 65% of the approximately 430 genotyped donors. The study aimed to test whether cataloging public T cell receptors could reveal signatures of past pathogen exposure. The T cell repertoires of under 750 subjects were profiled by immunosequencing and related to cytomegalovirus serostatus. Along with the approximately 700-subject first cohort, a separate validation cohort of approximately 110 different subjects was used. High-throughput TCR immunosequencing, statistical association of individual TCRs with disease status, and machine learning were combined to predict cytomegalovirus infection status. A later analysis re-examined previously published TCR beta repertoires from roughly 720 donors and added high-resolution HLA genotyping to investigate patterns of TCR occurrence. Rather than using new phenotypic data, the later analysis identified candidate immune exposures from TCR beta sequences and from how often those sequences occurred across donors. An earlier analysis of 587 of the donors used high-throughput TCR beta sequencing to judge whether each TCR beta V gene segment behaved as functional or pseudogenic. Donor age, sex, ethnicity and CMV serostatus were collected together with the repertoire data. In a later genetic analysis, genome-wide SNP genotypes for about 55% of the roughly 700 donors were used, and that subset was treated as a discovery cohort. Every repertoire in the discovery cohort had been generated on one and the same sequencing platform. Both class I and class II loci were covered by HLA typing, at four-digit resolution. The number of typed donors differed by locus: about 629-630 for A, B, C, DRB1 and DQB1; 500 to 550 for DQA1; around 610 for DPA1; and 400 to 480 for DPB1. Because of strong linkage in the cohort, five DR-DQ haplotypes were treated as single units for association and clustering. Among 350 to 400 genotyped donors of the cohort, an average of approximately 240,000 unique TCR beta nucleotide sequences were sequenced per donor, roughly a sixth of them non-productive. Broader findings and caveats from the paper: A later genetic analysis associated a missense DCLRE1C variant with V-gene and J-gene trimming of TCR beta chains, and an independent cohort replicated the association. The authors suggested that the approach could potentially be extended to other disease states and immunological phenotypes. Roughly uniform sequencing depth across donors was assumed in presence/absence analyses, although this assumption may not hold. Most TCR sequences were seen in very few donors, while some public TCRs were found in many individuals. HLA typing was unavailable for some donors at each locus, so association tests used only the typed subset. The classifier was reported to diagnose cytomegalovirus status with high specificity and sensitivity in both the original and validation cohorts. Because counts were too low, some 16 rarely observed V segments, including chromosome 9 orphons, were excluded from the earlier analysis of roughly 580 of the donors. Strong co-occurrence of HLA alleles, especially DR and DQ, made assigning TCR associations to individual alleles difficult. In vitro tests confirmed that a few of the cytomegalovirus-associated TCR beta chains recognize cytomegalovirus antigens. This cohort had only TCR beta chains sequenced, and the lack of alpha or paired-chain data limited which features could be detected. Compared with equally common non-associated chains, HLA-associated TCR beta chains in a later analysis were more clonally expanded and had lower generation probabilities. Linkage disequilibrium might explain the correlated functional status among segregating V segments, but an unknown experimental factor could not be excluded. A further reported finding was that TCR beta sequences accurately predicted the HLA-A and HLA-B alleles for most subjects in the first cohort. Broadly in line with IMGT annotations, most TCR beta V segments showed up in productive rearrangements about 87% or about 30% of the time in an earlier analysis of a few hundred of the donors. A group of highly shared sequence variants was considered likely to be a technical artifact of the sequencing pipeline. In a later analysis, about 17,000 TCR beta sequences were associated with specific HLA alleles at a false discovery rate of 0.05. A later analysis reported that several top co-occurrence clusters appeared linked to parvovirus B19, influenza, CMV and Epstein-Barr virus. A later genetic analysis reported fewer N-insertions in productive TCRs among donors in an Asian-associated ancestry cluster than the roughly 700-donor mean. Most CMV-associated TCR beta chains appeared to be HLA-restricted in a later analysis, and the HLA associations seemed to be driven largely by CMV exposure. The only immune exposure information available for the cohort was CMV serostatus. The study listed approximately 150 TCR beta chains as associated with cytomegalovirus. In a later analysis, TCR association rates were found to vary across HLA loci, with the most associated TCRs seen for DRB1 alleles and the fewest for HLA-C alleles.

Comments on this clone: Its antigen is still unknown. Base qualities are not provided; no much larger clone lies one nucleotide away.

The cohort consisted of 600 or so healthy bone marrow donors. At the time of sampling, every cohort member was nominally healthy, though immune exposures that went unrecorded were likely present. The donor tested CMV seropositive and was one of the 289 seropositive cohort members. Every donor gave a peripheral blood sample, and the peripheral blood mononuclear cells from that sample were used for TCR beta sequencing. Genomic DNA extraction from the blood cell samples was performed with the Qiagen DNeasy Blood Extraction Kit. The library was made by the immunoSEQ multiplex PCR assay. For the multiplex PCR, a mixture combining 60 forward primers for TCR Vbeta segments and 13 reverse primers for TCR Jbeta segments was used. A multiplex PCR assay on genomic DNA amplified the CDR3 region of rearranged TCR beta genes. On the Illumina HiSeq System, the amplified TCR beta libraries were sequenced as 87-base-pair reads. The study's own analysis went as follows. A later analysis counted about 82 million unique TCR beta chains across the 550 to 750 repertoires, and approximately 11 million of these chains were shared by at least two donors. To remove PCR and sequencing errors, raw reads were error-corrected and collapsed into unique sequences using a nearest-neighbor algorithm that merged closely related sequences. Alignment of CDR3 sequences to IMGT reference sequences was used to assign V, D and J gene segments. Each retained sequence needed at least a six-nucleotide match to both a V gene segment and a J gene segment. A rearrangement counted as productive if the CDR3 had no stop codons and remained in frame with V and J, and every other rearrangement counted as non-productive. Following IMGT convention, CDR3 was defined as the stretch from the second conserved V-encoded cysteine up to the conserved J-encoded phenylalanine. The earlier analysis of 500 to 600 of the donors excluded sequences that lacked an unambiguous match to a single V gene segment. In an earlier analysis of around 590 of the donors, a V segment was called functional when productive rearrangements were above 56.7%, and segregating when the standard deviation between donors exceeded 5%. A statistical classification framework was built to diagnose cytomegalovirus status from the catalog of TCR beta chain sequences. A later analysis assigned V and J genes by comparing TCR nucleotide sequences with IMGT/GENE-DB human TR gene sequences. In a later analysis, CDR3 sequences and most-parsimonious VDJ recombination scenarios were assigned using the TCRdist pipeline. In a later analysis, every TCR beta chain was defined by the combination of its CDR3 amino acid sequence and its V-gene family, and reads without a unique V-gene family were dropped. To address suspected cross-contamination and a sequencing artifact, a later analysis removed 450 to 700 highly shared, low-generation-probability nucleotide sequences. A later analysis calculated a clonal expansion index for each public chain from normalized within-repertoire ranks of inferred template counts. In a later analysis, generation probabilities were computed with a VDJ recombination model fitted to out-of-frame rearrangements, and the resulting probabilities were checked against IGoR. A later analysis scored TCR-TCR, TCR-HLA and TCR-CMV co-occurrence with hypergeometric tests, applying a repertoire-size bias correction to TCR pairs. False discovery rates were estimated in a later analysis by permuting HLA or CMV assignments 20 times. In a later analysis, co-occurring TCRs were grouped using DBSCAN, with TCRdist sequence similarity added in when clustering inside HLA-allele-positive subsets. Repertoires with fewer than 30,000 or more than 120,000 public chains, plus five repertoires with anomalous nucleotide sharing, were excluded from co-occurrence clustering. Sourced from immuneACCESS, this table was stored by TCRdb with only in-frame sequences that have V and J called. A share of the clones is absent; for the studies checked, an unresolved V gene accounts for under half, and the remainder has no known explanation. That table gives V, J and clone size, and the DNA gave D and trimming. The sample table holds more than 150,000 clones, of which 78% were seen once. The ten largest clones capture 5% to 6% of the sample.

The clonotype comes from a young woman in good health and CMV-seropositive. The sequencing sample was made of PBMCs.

The nucleotides are TGTGCCATCAGGGAGGGGGAGATCAATCAGCCCCAGCATTTT. This is translated as CAIREGEINQPQHF. This sequence uses TRBV10-3 and TRBJ1-5; TRBD1 is a weak D gene call, 6 bases matching. The CDR3 contains 14 residues, cysteine and phenylalanine counted. The entry retains the CDR3 DNA only, 42 bases that are in frame from base 1. The germline V gene yields ENHRY for CDR1 and SYGVKD for CDR2. Trimming removed 6 bases from V and 3 bases from J, leaving 12 bases between the germline ends.